Each of the 7 T cell receptor beta chains below was sequenced from the same sample in a study of shared clonotypes between healthy human individuals. Here immunoSEQ multiplex PCR was the method, and the copy in TCRdb shows in-frame clones only, minus some. The table includes about 470,000 clones, about 85% detected once. The sample was PBMCs. Receptor source: a middle-aged woman in good health. Some clones in this sample may be carry-over from other donors' samples.

This clone was picked up one time. This rearrangement joins TRBV5-6 to TRBJ2-7; the D is unclear. Germline values: CDR1 SGHDT, CDR2 YYEEEE. This CDR3 is built from 15 residues. Trimming left V 5 bases short and J 1 base short, with 16 bases between. The CDR3: CASRGMGSTSYEQYF. The CDR3 DNA follows: TGTGCCAGCAGGGGTATGGGAAGTACATCCTACGAGCAGTACTTC.

The chain uses TRBV5-4 and TRBJ1-1; 7 bases agree with TRBD1. Germline V CDR1 and CDR2: SGHNT, YYREEE (reference sequence). Trimming removed 4 bases from V and 0 bases from J; junction bases left unmatched: 9. This CDR3 spans 16 amino acids. CDR3 sequence (DNA): TGTGCCAGCAGCCCCCGGGCAGGGGGTTTGAACACTGAAGCTTTCTTT. Encoded protein: CASSPRAGGLNTEAFF. Complete variable domain (other parts from reference TRBV5-4 and TRBJ1-1): ETGVTQSPTHLIKTRGQQVTLRCSSQSGHNTVSWYQQALGQGPQFIFQYYREEENGRGNFPPRFSGLQFPNYSSELNVNALELDDSALYLCASSPRAGGLNTEAFFGQGTRLTVV.

The chain uses TRBV18 and TRBJ2-1; TRBD1 aligns across 10 bases. This CDR3 region has 16 residues. Germline lookup yields CDR1 KGHSH and CDR2 LQKENI. V lost 2 bases to trimming and J lost 6 bases; unmatched junction nucleotides: 7. The CDR3 region is CASSPFGQGVGNEQFF. The DNA of the CDR3 is TGTGCCAGCTCACCATTCGGACAGGGGGTAGGCAATGAGCAGTTCTTC. The full variable domain, completed using reference TRBV18 and TRBJ2-1, is NAGVMQNPRHLVRRRGQEARLRCSPMKGHSHVYWYRQLPEEGLKFMVYLQKENIIDESGMPKERFSAEFPKEGPSILRIQQVVRGDSAAYFCASSPFGQGVGNEQFFGPGTRLTVL.

J is TRBJ2-2 and V is TRBV29-1; no reliable D call. The CDR3 extends over 15 amino acids. Trimming shortened V by 6 bases and J by 3 bases, and 17 bases separated the two germline ends. CDR1 SQVTM and CDR2 ANQGSEA come from the germline V gene. CDR3 sequence: CSVALSGPDTGELFF. DNA for the CDR3: TGCAGCGTAGCCCTTTCCGGTCCGGACACCGGGGAGCTGTTTTTT.

V usage is TRBV28 and J usage is TRBJ1-4; no clear D gene. Germline V gene data show CDR1 as MDHEN and CDR2 as SYDVKM. Trimming took 5 bases from V and 8 from J, leaving 24 bases between them. CDR3 length equals 17 residues. The CDR3 loop reads CASSPREGDLLGEKLFF. In DNA, the CDR3 is TGTGCCAGCAGTCCCCGGGAAGGAGACCTTTTGGGAGAAAAACTGTTTTTT. The full variable domain, with the rest looked up from reference TRBV28 and TRBJ1-4, is DVKVTQSSRYLVKRTGEKVFLECVQDMDHENMFWYRQDPGLGLRLIYFSYDVKMKEKGDIPEGYSVSREKKERFSLILESASTNQTSMYLCASSPREGDLLGEKLFFGSGTQLSVL.

This clone was recorded many times. The identical CDR3 is also encoded by other nucleotide sequences in the sample. The rearrangement joins TRBV7-2 to TRBJ2-7, with D perhaps TRBD2 (5 bases). The CDR3 is 14 residues long. V dropped 4 bases and J dropped 2 bases, with 12 bases sitting between them. The V gene's germline CDR1 is SGHTA and CDR2 FQGNSA. In nucleotides, the CDR3 is TGTGCCAGCAGCTCCGGACTTCTGCCCTACGAGCAGTACTTC. This translates into CASSSGLLPYEQYF.

The J gene is TRBJ2-2, the V gene TRBV28; D is unclear. Germline assignment: CDR1 MDHEN and CDR2 SYDVKM. CDR3 length: 11 amino acids. Trimming left V 2 bases short and J 7 bases short, with 2 bases between. DNA for the CDR3: TGTGCCAGCAGTTTAGTCGGGGAGCTGTTTTTT. Translation: CASSLVGELFF.